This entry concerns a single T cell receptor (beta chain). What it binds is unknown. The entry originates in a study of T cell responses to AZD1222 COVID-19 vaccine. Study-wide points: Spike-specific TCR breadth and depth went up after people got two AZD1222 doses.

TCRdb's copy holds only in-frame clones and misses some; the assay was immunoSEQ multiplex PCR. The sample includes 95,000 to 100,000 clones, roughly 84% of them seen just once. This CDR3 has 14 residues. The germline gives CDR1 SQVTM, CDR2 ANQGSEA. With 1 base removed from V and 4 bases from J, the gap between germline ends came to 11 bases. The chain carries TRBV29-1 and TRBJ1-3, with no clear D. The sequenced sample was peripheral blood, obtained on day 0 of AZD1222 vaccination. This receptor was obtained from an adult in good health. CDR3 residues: CSVEVGLEGNTIYF. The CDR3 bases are TGCAGCGTTGAAGTGGGGTTAGAAGGAAACACCATATATTTT. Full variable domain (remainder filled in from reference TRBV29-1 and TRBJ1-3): SAVISQKPSRDICQRGTSLTIQCQVDSQVTMMFWYRQQPGQSLTLIATANQGSEATYESGFVIDKFPISRPNLTFSTLTVSNMSPEDSSIYLCSVEVGLEGNTIYFGEGSWLTVV.